The sample holds many counts of the clone carrying this TCR beta chain. What it binds is not known. These data belong to a study of identical twins. Study conclusions and caveats: The study reached conclusions through statistical analysis that was cross-sectional, not following the same donors. Those out-of-frame alpha sequences shared by twins showed an excess of low generation probability. Reduced insertions were recorded for abundant cord blood beta clonotypes, with no such pattern in memory repertoires. For zero-insertion analyses, partial confounding could come from invariant MAIT and iNKT cells.

In TCRdb, the 5' RACE reads were re-called with MiXCR into one record per CDR3 protein. The sample has hundreds of thousands of distinct CDR3 sequences; roughly 6.2% are singletons. Sequencing used naive T cells sorted from blood. The receptor's source is a man between 18 and 29 years old in good health.

This CDR3 reads CSVGLGGSYNEQFF. The CDR3 DNA reads as TGCAGCGTTGGGTTAGGGGGATCCTACAATGAGCAGTTCTTC. V usage is TRBV29-1 and J usage is TRBJ2-1; D might be TRBD1 (6 bases). The germline gives CDR1 SQVTM, CDR2 ANQGSEA. The CDR3 sequence is 14 residues long. V was shortened by 4 bases and J by 1 base, with 11 bases between the two germline ends.